This is a list of T cell receptor beta chains from one sample in a study of T-cell reconstitution after alpha-beta-depleted transplantation in children. TCRdb itself ran the PCR reads through MiXCR, one entry per CDR3 protein. The sample records more than 85,000 distinct CDR3 sequences, over 9% being singletons. Sample: PBMCs from the stem cell graft donor, taken from the stem cell graft. Receptor source: a human donor who donated a stem cell graft to a child with acute lymphoblastic leukemia. The CDR3 runs from the conserved cysteine through the conserved F or W. A D gene is named only where the DNA matches it firmly. Only some rows state a clone size, as once, few, many or a class for expanded clones.

abundance	v_gene	d_gene	j_gene	CDR3nt	CDR3aa
many	TRBV12-3/TRBV12-4	.	TRBJ2-7	TGTGCCAGCAGAGACGGCGGGGGCCCCTACGAGCAGTACTTC	CASRDGGGPYEQYF
.	TRBV3-1	.	TRBJ1-1	TGTGCCAGCAGCCAAGGGAACAGGGTACCTTTCTTT	CASSQGNRVPFF
many	TRBV2	TRBD1	TRBJ1-1	TGTGCCAGCAGTGCAGGGGGCGAGGGCACTGAAGCTTTCTTT	CASSAGGEGTEAFF
many	TRBV20-1	.	TRBJ2-7	TGCAGTGCTGCGGACCACCCAACCTACGAGCAGTACTTC	CSAADHPTYEQYF
many	TRBV20-1	TRBD2	TRBJ2-7	TGCAGTGCTAGAGGGGCACTAGCGGGAGACGAGCAGTACTTC	CSARGALAGDEQYF
many	TRBV5-1	.	TRBJ2-2	TGCGCCAGCAGCTTGGCCGTCGACACCGGGGAGCTGTTTTTT	CASSLAVDTGELFF
many	TRBV5-1	TRBD2	TRBJ2-4	TGCGCCAGCAGCATAGCGGGAGGAGCCAAAAACATTCAGTACTTC	CASSIAGGAKNIQYF
many	TRBV20-1	.	TRBJ1-5	TGCAGTGCTGTGCCAACAATCGGCACGAAGATCAATCAGCCCCAGCATTTT	CSAVPTIGTKINQPQHF
many	TRBV11-1	TRBD1	TRBJ1-1	TGTGCCAGCAGTCATGCGGTTTGGGGACAGGGGTTAGAAGACACTGAAGCTTTCTTT	CASSHAVWGQGLEDTEAFF
many	TRBV7-2	.	TRBJ2-5	TGTGCCAGCAGCTACCCCCGCACACAAGAGACCCAGTACTTC	CASSYPRTQETQYF
many	TRBV6-5	TRBD1	TRBJ2-1	TGTGCCAGCAGTTACGGGACAGGGTCTGGGGCAATAGAGCAGTTCTTC	CASSYGTGSGAIEQFF
many	TRBV7-2	.	TRBJ1-1	TGTGCCAGCAGCTTAGGTGTATTTGAGACTGAAGCTTTCTTT	CASSLGVFETEAFF
many	TRBV21-1	.	TRBJ1-5	TGTGCCAGCTTTACAGGGGATGGCAATCAGCCCCAGCATTTT	CASFTGDGNQPQHF
many	TRBV6-5	.	TRBJ2-2	TGTGCCAGCAGTCTTAGGGACAGGCAAGGGGGTCTAGCGGCCGGGGAGCTGTTTTTT	CASSLRDRQGGLAAGELFF
many	TRBV12-3/TRBV12-4	TRBD1	TRBJ2-2	TGTGCCAGCAGCAGATGGGACAGAAACACCGGGGAGCTGTTTTTT	CASSRWDRNTGELFF
many	TRBV5-6	.	TRBJ2-7	TGTGCCAGCAGCTTGCCCCAGGGTTACTCCTACGAGCAGTACTTC	CASSLPQGYSYEQYF
many	TRBV10-3	.	TRBJ2-7	TGTGCCATCAGTGAGTCAGAATCCGGCTACGAGCAGTACTTC	CAISESESGYEQYF
many	TRBV7-9	.	TRBJ1-1	TGTGCCAGCAGCCAGGGACGGGGAGAAGCTTTCTTT	CASSQGRGEAFF